A few counts support the clone carrying this T cell receptor (beta chain). The PCR template was genomic DNA. Multiplex PCR with 30 forward and 13 reverse primers amplified the TCR beta CDR3. One entry per CDR3 protein, called by TCRdb with MiXCR from the multiplex PCR reads. The table lists about 270,000 distinct CDR3 sequences, around 47% of them singletons. This entry comes from a study of type 1 and type 2 diabetes patients. Turning to the study itself: The cohort mixed type 1 diabetes, type 2 diabetes and nondiabetic donors. CD4+ or CD8+ T cells were positively selected from PBMCs with microbeads.

The V gene's germline CDR1 is GTSNPN and CDR2 SVGIG (reference sequence). The CDR3 has 14 residues. With V trimmed by 5 bases and J by 7 bases, 9 bases remained unmatched. This sequence was found in a man between 18 and 35 years old with type 2 diabetes. The sequenced sample was peripheral blood mononuclear cells (PBMCs). V usage is TRBV30 and J usage is TRBJ2-1, with 9 bases matching TRBD1. The CDR3 sequence is CAWETGQGRNEQFF. The CDR3 nucleotides are TGTGCCTGGGAGACGGGACAGGGTCGGAATGAGCAGTTCTTC.